The present entry profiles one T cell receptor (beta chain) with its context. Its target is unknown. TCRdb re-called the 5' RACE reads and catalogs CDR3 proteins one per entry, DNA excluded. The sample has approximately 400,000 distinct CDR3 sequences. Looked up from germline, CDR1 is SNHLY and CDR2 is FYNNEI. CDR3 length: 13 residues. The sample is drawn from a study of monozygotic twins with inflammatory bowel disease. Study-level results: With inverse Simpson as the measure, TCRbeta diversity was lower in IBD patients than in healthy co-twins.

V is TRBV2 and J is TRBJ1-2; the D call from TCRdb, TRBD1, cannot be confirmed without DNA. The receptor was isolated from a human donor with ulcerative colitis or Crohn's disease, or a healthy co-twin of an affected twin (not recorded which). Sequenced sample: blood. CDR3 amino acids: CASSERGQGGYTF.